Below, one T cell receptor (beta chain) is given with its context. What it binds is unknown. Naive CD8 cells were CD45RO-negative, positively selected for CCR7, excluding terminally differentiated effector memory CD45RA+ cells. This record belongs to a study of shared clonotypes between healthy human individuals. About the study: The donors, two women and three men, were aged 18 to 49. Regarding the study as a whole: Estimated clonotype richness was generally higher in naive than memory subsets.

The repertoire was sequenced with immunoSEQ multiplex PCR; TCRdb's copy has only in-frame clones and lacks some. The data contain hundreds of thousands of clones, around 96% of them singletons. In germline, CDR1 is SEHNR, CDR2 FQNEAQ (reference sequence). The CDR3 length is 15 residues. With V trimmed by 3 bases and J by 5 bases, 6 bases remained unmatched. The rearrangement uses TRBV7-9 and TRBJ2-5; 10 nucleotides agree with TRBD2. The source material was naive CD8+ T cells sorted from blood. This sequence was found in a woman aged 25 to 45 in good health. CDR3 DNA: TGTGCCAGCAGCTTCGGACTAGCGGAGGGGGAGACCCAGTACTTC. Its protein product is CASSFGLAEGETQYF. The full variable domain, completed using reference TRBV7-9 and TRBJ2-5, is DTGVSQNPRHKITKRGQNVTFRCDPISEHNRLYWYRQTLGQGPEFLTYFQNEAQLEKSRLLSDRFSAERPKGSFSTLEIQRTEQGDSAMYLCASSFGLAEGETQYFGPGTRLLVL.